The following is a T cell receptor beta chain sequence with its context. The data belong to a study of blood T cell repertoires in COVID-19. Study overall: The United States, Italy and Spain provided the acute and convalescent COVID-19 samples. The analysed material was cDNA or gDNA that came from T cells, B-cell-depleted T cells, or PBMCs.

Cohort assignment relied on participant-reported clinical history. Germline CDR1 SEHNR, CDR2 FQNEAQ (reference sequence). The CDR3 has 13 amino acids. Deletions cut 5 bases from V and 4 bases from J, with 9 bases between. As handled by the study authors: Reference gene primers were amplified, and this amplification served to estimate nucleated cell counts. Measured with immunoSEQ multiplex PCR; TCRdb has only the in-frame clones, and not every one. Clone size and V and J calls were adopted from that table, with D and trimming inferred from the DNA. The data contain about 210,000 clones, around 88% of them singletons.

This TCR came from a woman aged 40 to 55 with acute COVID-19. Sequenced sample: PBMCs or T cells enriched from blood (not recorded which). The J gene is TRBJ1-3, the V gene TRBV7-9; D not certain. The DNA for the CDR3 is TGTGCCAGCAGCGTTTATTCCGGAAACACCATATATTTT. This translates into CASSVYSGNTIYF.